The sample holds a few counts of the clone carrying this T cell receptor (beta chain). The antigen is undetermined. Profiling that covered TCR beta VDJ and CDR3 relied on genomic DNA as its template. MiXCR was run by TCRdb on the reads, yielding one entry per CDR3 protein. This sample yields about 180,000 distinct CDR3 sequences, of which about 50% are seen a single time; 10% to 15% belongs to the top ten. The data stem from a study of CD8+CD57+ T cells in acquired aplastic anemia. Whoever was chosen for sequencing had shown CD8+CD57+ cell expansion by flow cytometry. The CDR3 runs to 15 residues. V shed 7 bases and J shed 1 base, with 15 bases lying between them. Germline loops: CDR1 KGHDR, CDR2 SFDVKD. Study results and caveats: Patients and controls turned out to have around 29 CD8+ CDR3 sequences in common.

What was sequenced was sorted CD4+, CD8+, or CD8+CD57+ T cells (not recorded which) from PBMCs. The receptor's source is a human donor with aplastic anemia. This chain links TRBV24-1 with TRBJ1-1; possibly TRBD1 for D (5 bases). Here the CDR3 DNA reads TGTGCCACCAGCCTCGACGGGGCACAGAACACTGAAGCTTTCTTT. It specifies CATSLDGAQNTEAFF.